These 23 T cell receptor beta chains originate from one sample sequenced in a study of tumor-infiltrating lymphocytes in primary liver carcinoma. It was unsorted whole blood that yielded blood RNA, and germline DNA was also extracted. A primer in the constant region served to generate TCR beta cDNA from around 500 ng of total RNA. Library construction for TCR beta comprised three nested multiplex PCR rounds performed with slightly modified ARM-PCR. PCR rounds one and two used TRBV1-TRBV30 forward primers with a C-beta reverse primer for 10 cycles each. TCRdb used MiXCR to reprocess the multiplex PCR reads, holding one entry per CDR3 protein. Among 250,000 to 400,000 distinct CDR3 sequences listed, over 55% were seen once. Sequencing was done on a sample of peripheral blood. These receptors originate from a man aged 35 to 55 with primary liver carcinoma and hepatitis B virus infection.

Concerning this clonotype itself: A single base separates this from a much larger clone, so it may be a read error. V is TRBV6-2 or TRBV6-3 and J is TRBJ2-1; 8 positions agree with TRBD2. The length of the CDR3 is 16 residues. Germline values: CDR1 MNHEY, CDR2 SVGEGT. Trimming cost V 6 bases and J 8 bases; bases outside gene matches: 15. CDR3 bases: TGTGCCAGCAGCTTCCAAGCGGGACTAGGAGGCGATGAGCAGTTCTTC. Translated: CASSFQAGLGGDEQFF.

The chain recombines TRBV28 with TRBJ2-1; TRBD2 aligns across 7 bases. CDR1 and CDR2 from the germline V gene are MDHEN and SYDVKM. CDR3 length equals 13 residues. The junction had 4 bases not matched to a gene; V was cut back by 7 bases and J by 4 bases. CDR3 sequence: CASIGGSYNEQFF. The CDR3, as DNA: TGTGCCAGCATAGGCGGGAGTTACAATGAGCAGTTCTTC. The entire variable domain, with the rest obtained from reference TRBV28 and TRBJ2-1, is as follows: DVKVTQSSRYLVKRTGEKVFLECVQDMDHENMFWYRQDPGLGLRLIYFSYDVKMKEKGDIPEGYSVSREKKERFSLILESASTNQTSMYLCASIGGSYNEQFFGPGTRLTVL.

In its sample, this clonotype was seen many times. The chain carries TRBV4-2 and TRBJ1-2, with D uncertain. The CDR3 sequence is 15 residues long. Trimming removed 0 bases from V and 0 bases from J, with 8 bases in between. From germline, CDR1 is LGHNA and CDR2 YNFKEQ. The CDR3 loop is CASSQETGPNYGYTF. CDR3 sequence (DNA): TGTGCCAGCAGCCAAGAGACGGGCCCTAACTATGGCTACACCTTC.

The genes are TRBV5-1 and TRBJ2-2; D unresolved. Germline V gives CDR1 SGHRS, CDR2 YFSETQ. The length of the CDR3 is 14 residues. With 4 bases removed from V and 1 base from J, the gap between germline ends came to 8 bases. CDR3 residues: CASSVRLNTGELFF. The CDR3 DNA reads as TGCGCCAGCAGCGTACGGTTGAACACCGGGGAGCTGTTTTTT.

This clonotype was seen once. The rearrangement links TRBV11-1 to TRBJ2-5; 7 nucleotides match TRBD2. CDR3 size: 15 residues. The V and J ends lost 5 bases and 11 bases, in that order; junction bases with no gene match: 17. The germline V gene has CDR1 SGHAT and CDR2 FQDESV (reference sequence). CDR3 in DNA: TGTGCCAGCAGCAAAGGGACTACCCTTCAAGAGGCTCAGTACTTC. Translating it yields CASSKGTTLQEAQYF.

Concerning this clonotype: One base away lies a much larger clone, so this may be a sequencing read error. The chain employs TRBV6-5 and TRBJ2-2; D gene ambiguous. Trimming cost V 7 bases and J 1 base, with 7 bases left between them. This CDR3 has 13 amino acids. Germline V gene sequence: CDR1 MNHEY, CDR2 SVGAGI. Written as DNA, the CDR3 is TGTGCCAGCAAATATCAGAACACCGGGGAGCTGTTTTTT. Translated, it gives CASKYQNTGELFF.

This clonotype was detected ten times or more. The J gene is TRBJ1-1, the V gene TRBV29-1, with D possibly matching TRBD1 (5 bases). The CDR3 has 11 amino acids. In germline, CDR1 is SQVTM, CDR2 ANQGSEA. Trimming cost V 3 bases and J 5 bases, with 7 bases left between them. The CDR3: CSVEGGTEAFF. DNA of the CDR3: TGCAGCGTTGAGGGGGGAACTGAAGCTTTCTTT. Complete variable domain (other parts from reference TRBV29-1 and TRBJ1-1): SAVISQKPSRDICQRGTSLTIQCQVDSQVTMMFWYRQQPGQSLTLIATANQGSEATYESGFVIDKFPISRPNLTFSTLTVSNMSPEDSSIYLCSVEGGTEAFFGQGTRLTVV.

Worth noting for this clonotype: No conserved phenylalanine or tryptophan is present at the end of the CDR3, so a read error is the likely explanation. The chain links TRBV11-3 to TRBJ2-1; TRBD2 matches 7 bases. This CDR3 is 15 amino acids long. The germline V gene has CDR1 SGHNT and CDR2 YENEEA. V was pared by 1 base and J by 9 bases, with 9 bases of the junction left unmatched. CDR3 in amino acids: CASSLGRGDYTEQFL. The CDR3 DNA sequence: TGTGCCAGCAGCTTAGGTCGAGGGGACTATACTGAGCAGTTCTTA.

In the case of this clonotype: Just one base apart from a much larger clone, this may be a read error. This chain joins TRBV11-2 and TRBJ2-5; D call uncertain. Trimming stripped 2 bases from V and 5 bases from J, with 9 bases between. CDR1 and CDR2 (germline): SGHAT, FQNNGV. The CDR3 covers 13 residues. CDR3 nucleotides: TGTGCCAGCAGCTTACGTTATGCGGAGACCCAGTACTTC. This encodes CASSLRYAETQYF.

The chain has TRBV28 and TRBJ2-7; a weak D match, TRBD2 (6 bases). V was shortened by 6 bases and J by 2 bases, with 17 bases between the two germline ends. The CDR3 is made up of 15 amino acids. The germline gives CDR1 MDHEN, CDR2 SYDVKM. The CDR3 sequence: CASRGSGGSPYEQYF. DNA for the CDR3: TGTGCCAGCAGGGGCTCTGGGGGGTCTCCCTACGAGCAGTACTTC.

The rearrangement uses TRBV11-2 and TRBJ2-5, with unresolved D. The CDR3 spans 16 residues. V lost 1 base, J lost 1 base, and 13 bases lay in between. The germline V gene encodes CDR1 SGHAT and CDR2 FQNNGV. The CDR3 region has the DNA TGTGCCAGCAGCTTAGGGGTGGCGGAAAGCCAAGAGACCCAGTACTTC. Protein sequence: CASSLGVAESQETQYF.

V gene TRBV5-8 combines with J gene TRBJ2-7; TRBD2 matches at 9 bases. The CDR3 is made up of 16 amino acids. The germline CDR1 and CDR2 sequences are SGHTS and YDEGEE. V was clipped by 2 bases and J by 0 bases; unmatched bases: 6. The CDR3 DNA is TGTGCCAGCAGCTTCCCTTGGCGGGAGGGCTCCTACGAGCAGTACTTC. Protein sequence: CASSFPWREGSYEQYF.

In the case of this clonotype: Relative to the germline gene, one junction end is altered; a read error may explain this. The chain links TRBV28 to TRBJ2-7; D gene ambiguous. This CDR3 region has 15 residues. Germline V gene sequence: CDR1 MDHEN, CDR2 SYDVKM. The CDR3 loop is CVSSYATAFSYEQYF. The CDR3 bases are TGTGTCAGCAGTTATGCCACAGCATTCTCCTACGAGCAGTACTTC.

Comment on this clonotype: Given a much more abundant clone one base away, this may be a read error. The chain combines TRBV18 with TRBJ1-1, with 10 bases matching TRBD1. Germline V CDR1 and CDR2: KGHSH, LQKENI. The CDR3 loop spans 14 amino acids. In nucleotides, the CDR3 is TGTGCCAGCGCACCAGAGGGACAGGGGTCTACGGCTTTCTTT. Protein product: CASAPEGQGSTAFF.

CDR3 residues: CAISPCTGTGAFEAFF. CDR3 nucleotide sequence: TGTGCCATCAGTCCCTGCACCGGGACAGGGGCTTTTGAAGCTTTCTTT. This chain joins TRBV10-3 and TRBJ1-1; 10 bases line up with TRBD1. Germline V gene lookup returns CDR1 ENHRY and CDR2 SYGVKD. With 5 bases clipped from V and 7 bases from J, the junction kept 13 bases outside the gene matches. This CDR3 comprises 16 residues.

This clonotype was observed a single time. One end of the junction varies from germline; a read error may be responsible. The J gene is TRBJ2-7, the V gene TRBV6-2 or TRBV6-3, with D perhaps given as TRBD1 or TRBD2 (6 bases each). Germline lookup yields CDR1 MNHEY and CDR2 SVGEGT. The CDR3 length is 16 residues. The CDR3 region is CASCYPTRGRSDEQYF. DNA for the CDR3: TGTGCCAGCTGTTACCCGACTAGGGGGAGGTCCGACGAGCAGTACTTC.

Notes on this clonotype: The CDR3 does not end in the conserved phenylalanine or tryptophan, so this is likely a read error. This chain joins TRBV6-5 and TRBJ2-7; 11 nucleotides align to TRBD2. Trimming at V came to 6 bases and at J to 6 bases, leaving 10 bases not matched to a gene. From germline, CDR1 is MNHEY and CDR2 SVGAGI. The CDR3 loop spans 15 amino acids. The CDR3 sequence: CASRRTGTSGCEQYL. The CDR3 coding sequence is TGTGCCAGCAGGCGTACCGGGACTAGCGGCTGCGAGCAGTACTTA.

Concerning this clonotype: Its ends do not fully match the called genes, so a read error is possible. V gene TRBV11-1 combines with J gene TRBJ1-2; perhaps TRBD1 as D (6 bases). Germline V gives CDR1 SGHAT, CDR2 FQDESV (reference sequence). The CDR3 is 15 residues long. CDR3 in amino acids: CVSSSSQGPNYGYTF. DNA for the CDR3: TGTGTCAGCAGCTCATCACAGGGACCTAACTATGGCTACACCTTC.

Turning to this clonotype: This may stem from a read error, because a much larger clone lies one nucleotide away. The rearrangement joins TRBV5-4 to TRBJ1-2, with 7 bases matching TRBD1. Germline V gene sequence: CDR1 SGHNT, CDR2 YYREEE (reference sequence). This CDR3 is built from 15 residues. CDR3: CAISPGTVRESGYTF. The CDR3 DNA reads as TGTGCCATCAGCCCGGGGACAGTGAGAGAAAGTGGCTACACCTTC.

This clonotype was picked up a small number of times. At one end, the junction sequence differs from germline, possibly due to a read error. The rearrangement links TRBV28 to TRBJ2-6; 7 positions match TRBD1. Germline V CDR1 and CDR2: MDHEN, SYDVKM. The CDR3 contains 16 residues. CDR3 DNA: TGTGCCAGCACCTTGACAGGGCGGCATGGGGCCAATGTCCTGACTTTC. This gives the protein CASTLTGRHGANVLTF.

This rearrangement joins TRBV10-3 to TRBJ2-5; D may be TRBD2 (7 bases). The CDR3 spans 14 residues. CDR1 is ENHRY, CDR2 SYGVKD, per germline. V lost 4 bases to trimming and J lost 2 bases, with 11 bases between them. Written as DNA, the CDR3 is TGTGCCATCAGTGTACAGGGAGGGCAAGAGACCCAGTACTTC. This translates into CAISVQGGQETQYF.

This clonotype was counted at least ten times. The V call is TRBV4-3, the J call TRBJ1-2; D ambiguous. V lost 3 bases, J lost 3 bases, and 20 bases lay in between. The CDR3 spans 17 residues. Germline values: CDR1 LGHNA, CDR2 YSLEER. CDR3 protein: CASSQSSAMGGHYGYTF. CDR3 sequence (DNA): TGCGCCAGCAGCCAGTCAAGTGCTATGGGTGGACACTATGGCTACACCTTC.

This clonotype was seen more than once but under ten times. At one end, the junction sequence differs from germline, possibly due to a read error. The rearrangement links TRBV5-1 to TRBJ2-2, with 9 bases matching TRBD2. CDR3 length: 16 residues. The germline gives CDR1 SGHRS, CDR2 YFSETQ. Written as DNA, the CDR3 is TGCGCCAGCAGCTTGGCGCAGACTAGCGGAACCGGGGAGCTGTCTTTT. Protein sequence: CASSLAQTSGTGELSF. The whole variable domain, remainder taken from reference TRBV5-1 and TRBJ2-2, is KAGVTQTPRYLIKTRGQQVTLSCSPISGHRSVSWYQQTPGQGLQFLFEYFSETQRNKGNFPGRFSGRQFSNSRSEMNVSTLELGDSALYLCASSLAQTSGTGELSFGEGSRLTVL.